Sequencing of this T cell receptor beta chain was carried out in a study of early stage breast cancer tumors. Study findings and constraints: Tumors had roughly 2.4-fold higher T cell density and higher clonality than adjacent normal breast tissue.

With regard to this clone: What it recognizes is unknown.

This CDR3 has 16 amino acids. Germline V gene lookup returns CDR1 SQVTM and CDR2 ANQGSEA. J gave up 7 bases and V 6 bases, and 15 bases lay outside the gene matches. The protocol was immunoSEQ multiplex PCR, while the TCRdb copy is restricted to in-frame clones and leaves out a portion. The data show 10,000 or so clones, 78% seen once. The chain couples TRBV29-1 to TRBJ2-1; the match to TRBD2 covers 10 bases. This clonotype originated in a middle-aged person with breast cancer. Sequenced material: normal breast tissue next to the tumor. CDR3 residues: CSVIEPGLARANEQFF. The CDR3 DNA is TGCAGCGTGATTGAGCCGGGACTAGCGAGGGCGAATGAGCAGTTCTTC.